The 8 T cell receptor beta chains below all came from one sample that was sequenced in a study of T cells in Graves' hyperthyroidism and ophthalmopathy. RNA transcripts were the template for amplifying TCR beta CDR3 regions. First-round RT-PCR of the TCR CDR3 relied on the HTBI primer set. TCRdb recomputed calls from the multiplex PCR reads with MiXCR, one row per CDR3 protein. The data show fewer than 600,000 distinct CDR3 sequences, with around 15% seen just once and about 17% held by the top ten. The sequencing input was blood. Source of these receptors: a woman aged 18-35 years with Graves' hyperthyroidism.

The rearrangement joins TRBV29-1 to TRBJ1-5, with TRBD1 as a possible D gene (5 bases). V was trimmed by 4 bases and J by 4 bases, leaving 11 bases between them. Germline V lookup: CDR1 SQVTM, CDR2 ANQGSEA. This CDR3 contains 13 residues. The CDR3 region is CSVGQGLNQPQHF. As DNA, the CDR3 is TGCAGCGTTGGTCAGGGCTTAAATCAGCCCCAGCATTTT.

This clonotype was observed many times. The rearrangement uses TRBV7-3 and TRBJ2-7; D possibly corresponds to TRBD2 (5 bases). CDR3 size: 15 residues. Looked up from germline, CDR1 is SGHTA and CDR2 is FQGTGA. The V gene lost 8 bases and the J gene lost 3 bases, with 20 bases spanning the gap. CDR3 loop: CASAIGDSEYYEQYV. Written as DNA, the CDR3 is TGTGCCAGCGCCATTGGGGATAGCGAGTACTACGAGCAGTACGTC.

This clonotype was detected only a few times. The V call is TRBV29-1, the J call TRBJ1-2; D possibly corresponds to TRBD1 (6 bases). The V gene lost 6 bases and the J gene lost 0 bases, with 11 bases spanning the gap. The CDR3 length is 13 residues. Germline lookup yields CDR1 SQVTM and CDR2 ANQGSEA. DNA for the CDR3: TGCAGCGTCAAGGACAGAGCTAACTATGGCTACACCTTC. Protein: CSVKDRANYGYTF.

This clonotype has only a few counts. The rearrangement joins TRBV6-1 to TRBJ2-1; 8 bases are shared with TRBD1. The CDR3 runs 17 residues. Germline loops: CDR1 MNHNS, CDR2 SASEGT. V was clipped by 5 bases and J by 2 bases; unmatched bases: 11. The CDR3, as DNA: TGTGCCAGCAGTTTAGGCGTGGACAGGGTGACCTACAATGAGCAGTTCTTC. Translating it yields CASSLGVDRVTYNEQFF.

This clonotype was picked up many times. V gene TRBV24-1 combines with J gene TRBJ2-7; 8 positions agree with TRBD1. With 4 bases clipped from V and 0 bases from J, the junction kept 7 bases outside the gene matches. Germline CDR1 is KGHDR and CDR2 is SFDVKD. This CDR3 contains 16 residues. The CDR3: CATSDRGQESSYEQYV. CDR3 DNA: TGTGCCACCAGTGACCGGGGACAGGAGAGCTCCTACGAGCAGTACGTC.

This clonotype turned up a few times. CDR3 amino acids: CASSIRSAGPNTGELFF. The CDR3 DNA follows: TGTGCCAGTAGTATAAGATCTGCGGGCCCAAACACCGGGGAGCTGTTTTTT. The chain links TRBV19 to TRBJ2-2; tentatively, D is TRBD2 (5 bases). Trimming removed 2 bases from V and 2 bases from J, with 15 bases in between. Germline V gives CDR1 LNHDA, CDR2 SQIVND (reference sequence). The length of the CDR3 is 17 residues.

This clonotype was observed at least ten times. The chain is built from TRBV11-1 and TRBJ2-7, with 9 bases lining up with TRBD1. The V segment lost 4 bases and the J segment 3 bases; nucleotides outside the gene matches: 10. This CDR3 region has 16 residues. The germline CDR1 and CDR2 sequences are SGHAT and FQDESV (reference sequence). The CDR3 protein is CASSSGTGFFSYEQYV. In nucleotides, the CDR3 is TGTGCCAGCAGCTCCGGGACAGGGTTTTTTAGCTACGAGCAGTACGTC.

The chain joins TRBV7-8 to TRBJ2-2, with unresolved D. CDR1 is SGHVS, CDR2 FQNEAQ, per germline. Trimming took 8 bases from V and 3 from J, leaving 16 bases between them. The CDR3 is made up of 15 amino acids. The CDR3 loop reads CASSPRARDTGELFF. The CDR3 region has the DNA TGTGCCAGCTCCCCCCGAGCACGCGACACCGGGGAGCTGTTTTTT.